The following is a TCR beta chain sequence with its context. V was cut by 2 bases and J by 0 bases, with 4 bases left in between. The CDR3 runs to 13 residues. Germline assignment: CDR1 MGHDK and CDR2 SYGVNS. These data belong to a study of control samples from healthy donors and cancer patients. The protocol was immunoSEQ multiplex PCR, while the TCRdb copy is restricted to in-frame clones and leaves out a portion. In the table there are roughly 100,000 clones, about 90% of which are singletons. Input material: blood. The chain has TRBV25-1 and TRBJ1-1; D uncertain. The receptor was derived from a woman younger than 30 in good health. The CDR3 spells CASSEQLNTEAFF. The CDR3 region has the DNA TGTGCCAGCAGTGAACAACTGAACACTGAAGCTTTCTTT.